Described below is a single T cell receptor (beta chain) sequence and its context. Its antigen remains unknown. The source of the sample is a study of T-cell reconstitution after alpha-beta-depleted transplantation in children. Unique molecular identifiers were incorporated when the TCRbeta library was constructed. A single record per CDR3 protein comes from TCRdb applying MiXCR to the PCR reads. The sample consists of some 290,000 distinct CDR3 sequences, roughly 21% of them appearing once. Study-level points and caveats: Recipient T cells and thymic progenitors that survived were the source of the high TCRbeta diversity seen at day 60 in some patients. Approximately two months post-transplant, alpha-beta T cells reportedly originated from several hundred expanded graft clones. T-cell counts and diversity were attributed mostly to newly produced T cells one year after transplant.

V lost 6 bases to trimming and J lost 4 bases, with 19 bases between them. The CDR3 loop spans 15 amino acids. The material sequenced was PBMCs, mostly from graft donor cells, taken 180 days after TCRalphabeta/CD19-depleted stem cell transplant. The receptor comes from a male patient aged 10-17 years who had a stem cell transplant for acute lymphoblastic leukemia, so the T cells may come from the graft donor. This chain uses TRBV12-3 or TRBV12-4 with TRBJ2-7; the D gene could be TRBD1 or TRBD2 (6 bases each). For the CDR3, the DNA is TGTGCCAGCAGGGGGGGCAGGGACCCTAGGTACGAGCAGTACTTC. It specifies CASRGGRDPRYEQYF.